Below, 10 T cell receptor beta chains from the same sample are listed, as sequenced in a study of blood T cell repertoires in COVID-19. Data came from immunoSEQ multiplex PCR; TCRdb stores just in-frame clones and leaves some out. The sample lists roughly 200,000 clones; 86% were seen once. Sequencing was performed on PBMCs or T cells enriched from blood (not recorded which). Every receptor here comes from a man between 35 and 55 years old with acute COVID-19.

The chain carries TRBV2 and TRBJ1-2, with D maybe TRBD1 (6 bases). Germline assignment: CDR1 SNHLY and CDR2 FYNNEI. V was trimmed by 3 bases and J by 8 bases, leaving 13 bases between them. The CDR3 extends over 13 amino acids. CDR3 amino acids: CASSDRGGQGYTF. Here the CDR3 DNA reads TGTGCCAGCAGTGACCGGGGGGGGCAGGGCTACACCTTC.

V usage is TRBV5-5 and J usage is TRBJ2-7, with D possibly being TRBD2 (6 bases). There are 19 residues in the CDR3. V lost 1 base to trimming and J lost 6 bases, with 29 bases between them. CDR1 and CDR2 from the germline V gene are SGHKS and YYEKEE (reference sequence). The CDR3 reads CASSLQPDARLGPLTEQYF. DNA of the CDR3: TGTGCCAGCAGCTTGCAGCCAGATGCACGACTAGGGCCCTTAACCGAGCAGTACTTC.

The chain carries TRBV7-3 and TRBJ1-1; D gene unclear. The CDR3 runs to 13 residues. Germline V CDR1 and CDR2: SGHTA, FQGTGA. The V end was cut by 5 bases, the J end by 5 bases, with 12 bases between. Here the CDR3 DNA reads TGTGCCAGCAGCCCCCAGTCGTCAACTGAAGCTTTCTTT. Amino acid sequence: CASSPQSSTEAFF. Drawing the rest from reference TRBV7-3 and TRBJ1-1, the complete variable domain is GAGVSQTPSNKVTEKGKYVELRCDPISGHTALYWYRQSLGQGPEFLIYFQGTGAADDSGLPNDRFFAVRPEGSVSTLKIQRTERGDSAVYLCASSPQSSTEAFFGQGTRLTVV.

The chain has TRBV7-2 and TRBJ2-1; 10 bases are shared with TRBD2. Germline CDR1 reads SGHTA; CDR2 reads FQGNSA. The ends lost 1 base at V and 4 bases at J; junction bases unmatched: 1. The CDR3 consists of 15 residues. This CDR3 is CASSLDSGRYNEQFF. Written as DNA, the CDR3 is TGTGCCAGCAGCTTAGATAGCGGGAGGTACAATGAGCAGTTCTTC.

The chain joins TRBV7-9 to TRBJ2-1; 9 positions agree with TRBD2. The CDR3 runs to 16 residues. The germline V gene encodes CDR1 SEHNR and CDR2 FQNEAQ (reference sequence). V lost 5 bases, J lost 6 bases, and 11 bases stayed unmatched. Here the CDR3 DNA reads TGTGCCAGCAGCCCCCGGGTAGCGGGAGTCATCAATGAGCAGTTCTTC. It encodes CASSPRVAGVINEQFF. Using reference TRBV7-9 and TRBJ2-1 for the parts outside the CDR3, the full variable domain is DTGVSQNPRHKITKRGQNVTFRCDPISEHNRLYWYRQTLGQGPEFLTYFQNEAQLEKSRLLSDRFSAERPKGSFSTLEIQRTEQGDSAMYLCASSPRVAGVINEQFFGPGTRLTVL.

This sequence joins TRBV27 and TRBJ2-3; TRBD2 matches 8 bases. Germline values: CDR1 MNHEY, CDR2 SMNVEV (reference sequence). After removal of 1 base from V and 1 base from J, the junction contained 10 bases not matched to a gene. There are 18 residues in the CDR3. CDR3 bases: TGTGCCAGCAGTTTATACGGGAGGGGAACTCTCGGCACAGATACGCAGTATTTT. Its translation is CASSLYGRGTLGTDTQYF.

The rearrangement joins TRBV7-3 to TRBJ2-2; TRBD1 is a possible D gene (6 bases). The CDR3 runs 14 residues. Germline values: CDR1 SGHTA, CDR2 FQGTGA. V lost 3 bases and J lost 8, with 13 bases in between. This CDR3 reads CASSFTGSGGELFF. CDR3 nucleotides: TGTGCCAGCAGCTTCACAGGGTCGGGAGGGGAGCTGTTTTTT.

The chain has TRBV5-1 and TRBJ2-5; weak D call: TRBD2 (5 bases). The CDR3 totals 14 residues. V dropped 3 bases and J dropped 3 bases, with 12 bases sitting between them. CDR1 is SGHRS and CDR2 is YFSETQ in the germline V gene. The DNA for the CDR3 is TGCGCCAGCAGCTCGGGATCCGGGGAAGAGACCCAGTACTTC. This encodes CASSSGSGEETQYF. The whole variable domain, remainder taken from reference TRBV5-1 and TRBJ2-5, is KAGVTQTPRYLIKTRGQQVTLSCSPISGHRSVSWYQQTPGQGLQFLFEYFSETQRNKGNFPGRFSGRQFSNSRSEMNVSTLELGDSALYLCASSSGSGEETQYFGPGTRLLVL.

This chain connects TRBV11-1 to TRBJ2-7; 12 bases map to TRBD2. J gave up 5 bases and V 9 bases, and 2 bases lay outside the gene matches. The CDR3 is made up of 12 amino acids. Germline CDR1 and CDR2: SGHAT and FQDESV (reference sequence). The chain's CDR3 is CASRLAGDEQYF. In DNA, the CDR3 is TGTGCCAGTAGACTAGCGGGAGACGAGCAGTACTTC.

V gene TRBV15 combines with J gene TRBJ2-1, with 7 bases aligning to TRBD1. V shed 6 bases and J 5 bases; nucleotides not matched to a gene: 13. This CDR3 has 16 residues. CDR1 is LNHNV and CDR2 is YYDKDF in the germline V gene (reference sequence). The CDR3 loop is CATRTSFRDRNNEQFF. CDR3 coding DNA: TGTGCCACCAGGACATCTTTCCGGGACAGAAACAATGAGCAGTTCTTC.